This TCR beta chain was recorded in a study of blood T cell repertoires in COVID-19. Across the whole study: PBMCs, B-cell-depleted T cells, or T cells provided the cDNA or gDNA that made up the material.

Followed longitudinally, the Seattle patients had been enrolled during active infection. Germline loops: CDR1 KGHDR, CDR2 SFDVKD. This CDR3 has 15 residues. Worth noting for this clone: Germline is not matched at one junction end, which may reflect a read error.

In the original workflow: Reference gene primer amplification gave estimated nucleated cell counts. Method: immunoSEQ multiplex PCR; TCRdb's copy keeps in-frame clones and lacks some. That table supplies the V and J calls and clone size; D and trimming were determined from the DNA. The sample consists of about 150,000 clones, around nine tenths of them appearing once. V and J are TRBV24-1 and TRBJ2-2; 9 positions match TRBD1. This clonotype originated in a woman of 80 years or more with COVID-19, enrolled during active disease. Sequencing was performed on peripheral blood. CDR3 DNA sequence: TGTGCCACGAGTGCCCCACAGGGGGCGTTCGGGGAGCTGTTTTTT. Translation: CATSAPQGAFGELFF.